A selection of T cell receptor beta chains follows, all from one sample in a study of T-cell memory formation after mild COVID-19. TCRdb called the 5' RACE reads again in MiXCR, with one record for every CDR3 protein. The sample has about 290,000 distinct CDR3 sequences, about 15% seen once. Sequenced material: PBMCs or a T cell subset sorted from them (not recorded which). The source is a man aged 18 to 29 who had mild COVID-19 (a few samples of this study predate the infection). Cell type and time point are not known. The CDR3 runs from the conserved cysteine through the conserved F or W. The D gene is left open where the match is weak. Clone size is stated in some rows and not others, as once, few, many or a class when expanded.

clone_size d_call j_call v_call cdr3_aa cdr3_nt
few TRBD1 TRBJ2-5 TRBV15 CATSRGRDSQETQYF TGTGCCACCAGCAGGGGCCGGGACAGCCAAGAGACCCAGTACTTC
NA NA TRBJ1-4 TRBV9 CASSPISGIQEKLFF TGTGCCAGCAGCCCCATCAGCGGAATTCAGGAAAAACTGTTTTTT
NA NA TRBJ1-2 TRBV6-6 CASRRSLGQWNYGYTF TGTGCCAGCAGACGGAGTTTAGGACAGTGGAACTATGGCTACACCTTC
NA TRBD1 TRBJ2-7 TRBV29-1 CSVEAQGEGYEQYF TGCAGCGTTGAAGCCCAGGGGGAAGGCTACGAGCAGTACTTC
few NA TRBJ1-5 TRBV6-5 CASSYSRRGGQPQHF TGTGCCAGCAGTTACTCGAGAAGGGGTGGACAGCCCCAGCATTTT
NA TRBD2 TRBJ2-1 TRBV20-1 CSASGGNTGEQFF TGCAGTGCTAGCGGGGGGAACACGGGTGAGCAGTTCTTC
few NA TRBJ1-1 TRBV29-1 CSVGTIGNTEAFF TGCAGCGTAGGGACAATTGGAAACACTGAAGCTTTCTTT
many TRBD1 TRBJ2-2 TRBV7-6 CASTNPLFDRGANTGELFF TGTGCCAGCACCAACCCCCTCTTCGACAGGGGGGCGAACACCGGGGAGCTGTTTTTT
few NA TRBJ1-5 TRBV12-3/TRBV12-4 CASSHAGRNQPQHF TGTGCCAGCAGTCACGCCGGCCGGAATCAGCCCCAGCATTTT
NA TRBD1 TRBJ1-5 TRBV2 CASSGLGQVRSPQHF TGTGCCAGCAGTGGCCTGGGACAGGTCCGGTCGCCCCAGCATTTT
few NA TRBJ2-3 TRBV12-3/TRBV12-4 CASSFTGMRDTQYF TGTGCCAGCAGTTTCACTGGGATGCGAGATACGCAGTATTTT
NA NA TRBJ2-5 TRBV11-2 CASSLVAAAETQYF TGTGCCAGCAGCTTAGTTGCGGCGGCGGAGACCCAGTACTTC
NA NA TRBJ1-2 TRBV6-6 CASSYSAGPPNGYTF TGTGCCAGCAGTTACTCCGCAGGGCCCCCCAATGGCTACACCTTC
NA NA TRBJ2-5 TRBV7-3 CASSLRSGGGETQYF TGTGCCAGCAGCTTACGGTCGGGGGGCGGGGAGACCCAGTACTTC
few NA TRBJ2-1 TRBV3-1 CASSQGSGSYNEQFF TGTGCCAGCAGCCAAGGTAGCGGCTCCTACAATGAGCAGTTCTTC
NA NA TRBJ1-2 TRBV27 CASSLSGQVGGYTF TGTGCCAGCAGTTTATCGGGGCAGGTGGGGGGCTACACCTTC
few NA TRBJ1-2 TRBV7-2 CASSLDAGDYGYTF TGTGCCAGCAGCTTAGACGCAGGAGATTATGGCTACACCTTC
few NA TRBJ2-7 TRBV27 CASSLSPGGEQYF TGTGCCAGCAGTTTATCCCCCGGGGGCGAGCAGTACTTC
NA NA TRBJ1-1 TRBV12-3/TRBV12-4 CASSLGPYMNTEAFF TGTGCCAGCAGTTTAGGGCCTTACATGAACACTGAAGCTTTCTTT
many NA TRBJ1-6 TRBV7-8 CASSRGRGNSPLHF TGTGCCAGCAGCCGAGGTAGAGGGAATTCACCCCTCCACTTT
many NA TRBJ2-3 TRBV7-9 CASTGGTLGDTQYF TGTGCCAGCACCGGGGGGACATTAGGGGATACGCAGTATTTT
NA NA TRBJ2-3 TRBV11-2 CASSPPRWRGDTQYF TGTGCCAGCAGCCCACCCCGGTGGAGGGGAGATACGCAGTATTTT
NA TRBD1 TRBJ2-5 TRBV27 CASSSDRVRAETQYF TGTGCCAGCAGTAGCGACAGGGTTCGGGCGGAGACCCAGTACTTC
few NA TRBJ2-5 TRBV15 CATSRARWETQYF TGTGCCACCAGCAGAGCGAGGTGGGAGACCCAGTACTTC
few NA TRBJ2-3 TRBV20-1 CSARALARASRGDTQYF TGCAGTGCTAGAGCTCTAGCGCGCGCCTCTCGGGGGGATACGCAGTATTTT
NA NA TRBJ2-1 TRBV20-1 CSASWPSSYNEQFF TGCAGTGCTAGCTGGCCGAGCTCCTACAATGAGCAGTTCTTC
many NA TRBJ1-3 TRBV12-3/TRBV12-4 CASSFSRRSSGNTIYF TGTGCCAGCAGTTTTTCTCGGCGCAGCTCTGGAAACACCATATATTTT
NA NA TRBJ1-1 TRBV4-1 CASSQVAGKGMNTEAFF TGCGCCAGCAGCCAAGTCGCAGGGAAGGGGATGAACACTGAAGCTTTCTTT
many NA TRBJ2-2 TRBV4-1 CASSHPRDGGSNTGELFF TGCGCCAGCAGCCACCCCCGTGATGGGGGGTCGAACACCGGGGAGCTGTTTTTT
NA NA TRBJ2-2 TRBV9 CASSVTTGELFF TGTGCCAGCAGCGTTACAACCGGGGAGCTGTTTTTT
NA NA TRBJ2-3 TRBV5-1 CASSLVLTPSTDTQYF TGCGCCAGCAGCTTGGTTCTGACACCTAGCACAGATACGCAGTATTTT
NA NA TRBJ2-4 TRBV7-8 CASSMTGTNSYQYF TGTGCCAGCAGCATGACCGGGACAAACAGTTATCAGTACTTC
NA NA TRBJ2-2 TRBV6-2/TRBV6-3 CASSYNPGYGELFF TGTGCCAGCAGTTACAATCCGGGGTACGGGGAGCTGTTTTTT
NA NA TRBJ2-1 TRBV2 CASPMGERGAGVEQFF TGTGCCAGCCCGATGGGCGAACGGGGAGCCGGGGTCGAGCAGTTCTTC
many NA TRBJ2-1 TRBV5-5 CASSFVRGPYNEQFF TGTGCCAGCAGCTTTGTGCGGGGGCCATACAATGAGCAGTTCTTC
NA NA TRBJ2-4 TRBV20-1 CSASRDMDDIQYF TGCAGTGCTAGCCGGGACATGGATGACATTCAGTACTTC
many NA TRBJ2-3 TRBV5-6 CASSKRTTGTDTQYF TGTGCCAGCAGTAAGCGGACTACAGGCACAGATACGCAGTATTTT
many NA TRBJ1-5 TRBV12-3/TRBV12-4 CASSLERGQPQHF TGTGCCAGCAGTTTAGAGCGGGGTCAGCCCCAGCATTTT
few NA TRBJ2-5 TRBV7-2 CASSPHDGLETQYF TGTGCCAGCAGCCCCCACGACGGGTTAGAGACCCAGTACTTC